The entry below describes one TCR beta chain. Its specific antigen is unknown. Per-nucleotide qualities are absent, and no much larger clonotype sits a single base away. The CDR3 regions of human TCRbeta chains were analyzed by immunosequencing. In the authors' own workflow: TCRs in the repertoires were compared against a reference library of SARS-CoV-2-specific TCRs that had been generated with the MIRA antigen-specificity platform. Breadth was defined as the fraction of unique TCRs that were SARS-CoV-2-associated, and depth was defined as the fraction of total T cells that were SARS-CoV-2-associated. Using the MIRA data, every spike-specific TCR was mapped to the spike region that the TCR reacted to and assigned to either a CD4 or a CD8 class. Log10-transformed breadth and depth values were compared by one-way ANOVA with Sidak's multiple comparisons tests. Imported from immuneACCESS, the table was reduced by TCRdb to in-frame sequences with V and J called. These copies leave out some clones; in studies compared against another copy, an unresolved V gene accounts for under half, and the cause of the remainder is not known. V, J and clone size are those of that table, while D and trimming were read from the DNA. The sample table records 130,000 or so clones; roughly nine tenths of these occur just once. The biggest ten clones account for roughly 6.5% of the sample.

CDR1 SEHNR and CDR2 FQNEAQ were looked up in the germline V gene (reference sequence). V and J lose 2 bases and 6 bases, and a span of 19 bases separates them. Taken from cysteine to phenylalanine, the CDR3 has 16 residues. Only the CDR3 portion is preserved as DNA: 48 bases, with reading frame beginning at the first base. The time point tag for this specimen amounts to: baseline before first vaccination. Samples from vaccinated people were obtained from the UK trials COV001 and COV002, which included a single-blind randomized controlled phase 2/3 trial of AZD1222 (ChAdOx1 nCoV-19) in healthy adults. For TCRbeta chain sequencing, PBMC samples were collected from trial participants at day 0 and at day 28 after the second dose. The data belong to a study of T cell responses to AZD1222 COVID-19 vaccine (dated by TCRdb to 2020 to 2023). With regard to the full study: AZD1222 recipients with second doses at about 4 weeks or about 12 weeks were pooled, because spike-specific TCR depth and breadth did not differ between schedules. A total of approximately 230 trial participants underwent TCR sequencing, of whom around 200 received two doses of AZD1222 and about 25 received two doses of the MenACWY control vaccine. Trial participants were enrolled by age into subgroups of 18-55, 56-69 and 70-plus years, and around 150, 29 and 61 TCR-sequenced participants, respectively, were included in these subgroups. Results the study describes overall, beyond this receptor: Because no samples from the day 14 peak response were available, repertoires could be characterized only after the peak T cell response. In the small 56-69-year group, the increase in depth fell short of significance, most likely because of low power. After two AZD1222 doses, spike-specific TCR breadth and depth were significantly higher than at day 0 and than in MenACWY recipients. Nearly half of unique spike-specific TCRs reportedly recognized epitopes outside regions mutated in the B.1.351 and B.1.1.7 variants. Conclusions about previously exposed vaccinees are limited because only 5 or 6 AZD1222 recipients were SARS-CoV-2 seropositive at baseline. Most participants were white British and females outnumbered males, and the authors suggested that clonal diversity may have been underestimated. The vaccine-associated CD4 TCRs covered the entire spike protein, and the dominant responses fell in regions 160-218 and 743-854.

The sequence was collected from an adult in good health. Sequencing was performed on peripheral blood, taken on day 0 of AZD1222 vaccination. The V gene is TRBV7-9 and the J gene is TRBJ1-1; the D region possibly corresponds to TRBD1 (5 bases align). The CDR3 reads CASSLIGGVLGPEAFF. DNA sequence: TGTGCCAGCAGCTTAATTGGGGGTGTTTTAGGACCTGAAGCTTTCTTT.